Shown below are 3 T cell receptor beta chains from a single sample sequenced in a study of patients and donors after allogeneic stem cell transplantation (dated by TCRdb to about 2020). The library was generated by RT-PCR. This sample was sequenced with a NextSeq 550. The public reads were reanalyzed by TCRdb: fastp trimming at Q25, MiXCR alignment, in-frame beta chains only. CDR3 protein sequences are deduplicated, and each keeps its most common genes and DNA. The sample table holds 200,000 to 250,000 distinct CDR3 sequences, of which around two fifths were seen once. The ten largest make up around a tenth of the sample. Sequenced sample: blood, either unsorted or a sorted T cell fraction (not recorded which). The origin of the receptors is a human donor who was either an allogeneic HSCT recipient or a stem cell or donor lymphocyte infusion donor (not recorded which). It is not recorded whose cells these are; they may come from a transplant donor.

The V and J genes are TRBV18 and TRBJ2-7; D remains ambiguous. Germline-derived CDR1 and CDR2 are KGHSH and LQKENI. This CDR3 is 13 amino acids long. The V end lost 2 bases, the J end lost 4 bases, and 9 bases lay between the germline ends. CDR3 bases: TGTGCCAGCTCACCAGGAAATGGATACGAGCAGTACTTC. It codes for CASSPGNGYEQYF. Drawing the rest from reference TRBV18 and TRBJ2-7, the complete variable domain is NAGVMQNPRHLVRRRGQEARLRCSPMKGHSHVYWYRQLPEEGLKFMVYLQKENIIDESGMPKERFSAEFPKEGPSILRIQQVVRGDSAAYFCASSPGNGYEQYFGPGTRLTVT.

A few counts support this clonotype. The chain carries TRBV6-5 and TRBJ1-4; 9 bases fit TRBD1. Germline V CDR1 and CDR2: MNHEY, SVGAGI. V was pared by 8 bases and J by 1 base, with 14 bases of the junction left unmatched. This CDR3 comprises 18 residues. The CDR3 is CASPTDRGYLVTNEKLFF. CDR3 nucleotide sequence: TGTGCCAGCCCCACCGACAGGGGGTATTTAGTAACTAATGAAAAACTGTTTTTT.

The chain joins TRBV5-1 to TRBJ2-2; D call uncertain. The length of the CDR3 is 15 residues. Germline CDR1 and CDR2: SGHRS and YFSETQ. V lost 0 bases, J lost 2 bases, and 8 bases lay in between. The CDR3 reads CASSLVPANTGELFF. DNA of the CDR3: TGCGCCAGCAGCTTGGTGCCAGCAAACACCGGGGAGCTGTTTTTT.